This T cell receptor (beta chain) was sequenced during a study of cytomegalovirus exposure and HLA in healthy donors. The PCR employed 60 Vbeta primers together with 13 Jbeta primers. TCRdb keeps only in-frame clones here, not all; method: immunoSEQ multiplex PCR. The sample lists under 150,000 clones; approximately 78% were seen once. Study-wide results and caveats: The authors considered a cluster of highly shared sequence variants likely to be a sequencing artifact. Most of the CMV-associated TCR beta chains (in a later analysis) appeared to be HLA-restricted. It was reported that the classifier diagnosed cytomegalovirus status with high specificity and sensitivity in both the original and validation cohorts.

Regarding this clone: Its antigen is currently unknown.

In germline, CDR1 is SNHLY, CDR2 FYNNEI. The V end was cut by 7 bases, the J end by 4 bases, with 14 bases between. The CDR3 has 14 residues. The clonotype comes from a woman between 40 and 50 years old in good health and CMV-seropositive. The sample consisted of PBMCs. V usage is TRBV2 and J usage is TRBJ1-3; D uncertain. CDR3 bases: TGTGCCAGCAACTTCGATGGTCTGGGAAACACCATATATTTT. Protein: CASNFDGLGNTIYF.